This T cell receptor beta chain is drawn from a study of T-cell reconstitution after alpha-beta-depleted transplantation in children. General study findings and limits: Expanded clones from the graft, numbering several hundred, reportedly supplied alpha-beta T cells about two months after transplant. Newly produced T cells mostly accounted for T-cell counts and diversity one year post-transplant. Some patients' high day-60 TCRbeta diversity was attributed to recipient cells surviving conditioning.

Preparation of the TCRbeta library used unique molecular identifiers. TCRdb reprocessed the PCR reads with MiXCR, giving one entry per CDR3 protein. There are fewer than 550,000 distinct CDR3 sequences in the sample; more than 9.5% occur only once, and 12% to 15% lies in the top ten. At least ten counts were recorded for this clonotype. Its matching antigen is unknown. A junction end diverges from the germline sequence, so it may reflect a read error. This CDR3 comprises 11 residues. Germline assignment: CDR1 MDHEN and CDR2 SYDVKM. The sequence was collected from a female patient aged 2-10 years who had a stem cell transplant for aplastic anemia, so the T cells may come from the graft donor. The material was PBMCs, mostly from graft donor cells, obtained 180 days after TCRalphabeta/CD19-depleted stem cell transplant. The chain couples TRBV28 to TRBJ2-2; D is unclear. The CDR3 DNA follows: TGCGCCAGCAGCATTACCGGGGAGCTGTTTTTT. It codes for CASSITGELFF.